This T cell receptor (beta chain) stems from a study of blood T cell repertoires in COVID-19. Study as a whole: Whether acute or convalescent, the COVID-19 samples came from the United States, Italy and Spain. PBMCs, B-cell-depleted T cells, or T cells provided the cDNA or gDNA that made up the material.

This CDR3 spans 14 amino acids. Deletions cut 3 bases from V and 3 bases from J, with 11 bases between. The germline gives CDR1 LNHDA, CDR2 SQIVND (reference sequence). In the original analysis: Nucleated cell number was recorded as an estimate derived from reference gene primer amplification. Produced via immunoSEQ multiplex PCR; TCRdb's table is partial and in-frame only. The DNA gave D and trimming, while V, J and clone size come from that table. Found here are a few hundred thousand clones, roughly 90% of them singletons; the top ten hold about 8.6%. The clonotype was recovered from a man aged 18-30 years with active or convalescent COVID-19. V is TRBV19 and J is TRBJ1-2, with a possible D match to TRBD1 (6 bases). Sequenced: peripheral blood. CDR3 residues: CASSIRGADYGYTF. CDR3 bases: TGTGCCAGTAGTATCAGGGGCGCAGACTATGGCTACACCTTC. The full variable domain, completed using reference TRBV19 and TRBJ1-2, is DGGITQSPKYLFRKEGQNVTLSCEQNLNHDAMYWYRQDPGQGLRLIYYSQIVNDFQKGDIAEGYSVSREKKESFPLTVTSAQKNPTAFYLCASSIRGADYGYTFGSGTRLTVV.